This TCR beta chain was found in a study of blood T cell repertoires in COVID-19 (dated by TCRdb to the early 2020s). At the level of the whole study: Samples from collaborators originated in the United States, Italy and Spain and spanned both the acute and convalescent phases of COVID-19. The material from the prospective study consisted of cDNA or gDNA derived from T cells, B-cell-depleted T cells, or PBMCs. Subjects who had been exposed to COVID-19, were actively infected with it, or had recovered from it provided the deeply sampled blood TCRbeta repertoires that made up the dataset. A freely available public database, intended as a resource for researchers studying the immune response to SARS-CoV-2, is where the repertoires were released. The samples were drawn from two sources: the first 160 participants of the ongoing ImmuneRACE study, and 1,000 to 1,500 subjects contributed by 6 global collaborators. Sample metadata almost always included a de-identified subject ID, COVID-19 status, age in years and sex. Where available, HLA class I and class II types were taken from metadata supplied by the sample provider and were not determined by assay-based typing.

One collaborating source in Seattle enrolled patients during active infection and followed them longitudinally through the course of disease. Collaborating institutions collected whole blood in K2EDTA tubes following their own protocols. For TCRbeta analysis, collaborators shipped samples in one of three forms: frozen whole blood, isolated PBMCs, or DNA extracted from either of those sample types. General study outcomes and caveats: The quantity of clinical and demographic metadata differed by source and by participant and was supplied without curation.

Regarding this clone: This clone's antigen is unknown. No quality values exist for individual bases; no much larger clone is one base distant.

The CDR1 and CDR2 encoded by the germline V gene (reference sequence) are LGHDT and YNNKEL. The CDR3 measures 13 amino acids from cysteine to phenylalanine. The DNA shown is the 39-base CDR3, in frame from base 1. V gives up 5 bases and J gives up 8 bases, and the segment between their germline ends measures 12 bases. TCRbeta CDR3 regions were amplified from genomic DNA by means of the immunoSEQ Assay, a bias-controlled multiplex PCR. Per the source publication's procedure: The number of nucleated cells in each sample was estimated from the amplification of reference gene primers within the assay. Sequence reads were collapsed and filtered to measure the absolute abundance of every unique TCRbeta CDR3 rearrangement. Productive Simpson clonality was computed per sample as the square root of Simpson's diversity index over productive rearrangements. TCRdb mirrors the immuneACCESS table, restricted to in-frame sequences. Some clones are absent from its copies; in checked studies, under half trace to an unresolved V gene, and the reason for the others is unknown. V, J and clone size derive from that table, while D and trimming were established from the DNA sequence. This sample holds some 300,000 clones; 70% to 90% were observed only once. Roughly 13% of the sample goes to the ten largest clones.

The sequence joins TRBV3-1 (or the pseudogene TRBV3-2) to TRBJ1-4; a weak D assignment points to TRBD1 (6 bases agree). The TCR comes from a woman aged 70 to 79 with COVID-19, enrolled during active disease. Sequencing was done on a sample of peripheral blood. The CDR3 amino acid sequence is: CASSAQGREKLFF. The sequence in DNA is TGTGCCAGCAGCGCACAGGGTCGGGAAAAACTGTTTTTT.